Listed here are 27 T cell receptor beta chains from one sample, sequenced in a study of early T cells in non-severe SARS-CoV-2 infection. TCRdb processed the 5' RACE reads anew with MiXCR; each CDR3 protein has one entry. The sample has fewer than 85,000 distinct CDR3 sequences, 16% seen once; the top ten hold 2.9%. Sequencing input: whole blood. These receptor sequences come from an adult who was a healthcare worker with PCR-confirmed SARS-CoV-2 infection or an uninfected control (not recorded which).

This chain uses TRBV9 with TRBJ1-3; D is unclear. The CDR3 consists of 14 residues. V lost 4 bases and J lost 0, with 8 bases in between. Germline V gene lookup returns CDR1 SGDLS and CDR2 YYNGEE. DNA of the CDR3: TGTGCCAGCAGCTCCCCGGACTCTGGAAACACCATATATTTT. Translating it yields CASSSPDSGNTIYF.

The V gene is TRBV29-1, the J gene TRBJ2-1; D may be TRBD2 (5 bases). This CDR3 comprises 13 residues. V lost 7 bases and J 5 bases, leaving 15 bases between the germline ends. The germline gives CDR1 SQVTM, CDR2 ANQGSEA. CDR3 residues: CSGTRRVNNEQFF. The CDR3 DNA reads TGCAGCGGGACTCGTAGAGTCAACAATGAGCAGTTCTTC.

The DNA for the CDR3 is TGCAGTGCTAGAGAGCTTGTGGGGCTAGACGGGGGTCCCCAGGCGTACAATGAGCAGTTCTTC. Its translation is CSARELVGLDGGPQAYNEQFF. This rearrangement joins TRBV20-1 to TRBJ2-1; D may be TRBD2 (6 bases). This CDR3 is 21 amino acids long. With 0 bases removed from V and 4 bases from J, the gap between germline ends came to 31 bases. Germline-derived CDR1 and CDR2 are DFQATT and SNEGSKA (reference sequence).

The chain carries TRBV7-9 and TRBJ1-4; D is unresolved. CDR1 is SEHNR, CDR2 FQNEAQ, per germline (reference sequence). This CDR3 has 16 amino acids. Trimming took 2 bases from V and 7 from J, leaving 17 bases between them. The CDR3 spells CASSLFHGPEAEKLFF. CDR3 DNA sequence: TGTGCCAGCAGCTTATTTCATGGTCCGGAGGCTGAAAAACTGTTTTTT.

This clonotype was counted between two and nine times. The rearrangement uses TRBV20-1 and TRBJ1-6, with D perhaps matching TRBD1 (5 bases). Trimming removed 5 bases at V and 0 bases at J, with 17 bases between. The CDR3 consists of 17 residues. Germline CDR1 reads DFQATT; CDR2 reads SNEGSKA (reference sequence). The CDR3 DNA reads TGCAGTGCTCAGCCGGGACTGCTGAGCTCCTATAATTCACCCCTCCACTTT. Translation: CSAQPGLLSSYNSPLHF.

The V call is TRBV30, the J call TRBJ2-2; the match to TRBD2 covers 7 bases. V lost 8 bases to trimming and J lost 4 bases; unmatched junction nucleotides: 16. The CDR3 has 16 amino acids. Germline-derived CDR1 and CDR2 are GTSNPN and SVGIG (reference sequence). The CDR3 sequence: CAGTGTNGLVTGELFF. CDR3 nucleotides: TGTGCCGGGACCGGGACTAATGGTCTCGTCACCGGGGAGCTGTTTTTT.

V and J are TRBV7-9 and TRBJ2-7; D assignment may be TRBD1 or TRBD2 (5 bases each). The CDR3 runs to 14 residues. V was trimmed by 3 bases and J by 5 bases, leaving 14 bases between them. Germline values: CDR1 SEHNR, CDR2 FQNEAQ (reference sequence). The CDR3 bases are TGTGCCAGCAGCTTCCCGGGGCCGGGGCACGAGCAGTACTTC. This translates into CASSFPGPGHEQYF.

There are a few counts of this clonotype. V gene TRBV7-9 combines with J gene TRBJ2-2; D gene unclear. Per germline, CDR1 SEHNR and CDR2 FQNEAQ (reference sequence). V was trimmed by 5 bases and J by 6 bases, leaving 7 bases between them. This CDR3 is 12 amino acids long. CDR3 nucleotide sequence: TGTGCCAGCAGCCCTCTCGCCGGGGAGCTGTTTTTT. Translating gives CASSPLAGELFF.

The rearrangement joins TRBV27 to TRBJ2-7; weak D call: TRBD2 (6 bases). CDR1 MNHEY and CDR2 SMNVEV come from the germline V gene (reference sequence). The CDR3 sequence is 13 residues long. V was shortened by 2 bases and J by 7 bases, with 12 bases between the two germline ends. CDR3 DNA sequence: TGTGCCAGCAGTTTAGGAGGGAGACGAGAGCAGTACTTC. This encodes CASSLGGRREQYF.

The chain combines TRBV11-2 with TRBJ1-2, with D unclear. Germline CDR1 reads SGHAT; CDR2 reads FQNNGV. The V end was cut by 5 bases, the J end by 0 bases, with 7 bases between. The CDR3 consists of 13 residues. CDR3 DNA sequence: TGTGCCAGCAGCCCGACATCTAACTATGGCTACACCTTC. This sequence encodes CASSPTSNYGYTF.

The chain joins TRBV30 to TRBJ1-6; weak D call: TRBD1 (5 bases). The germline V gene has CDR1 GTSNPN and CDR2 SVGIG (reference sequence). The CDR3 loop spans 14 amino acids. V was trimmed by 1 base and J by 10 bases, leaving 14 bases between them. CDR3: CAWSEGRETSPLHF. The CDR3 DNA sequence: TGTGCCTGGAGTGAGGGCAGGGAAACATCACCCCTCCACTTT.

This clonotype turned up a few times. The chain employs TRBV7-2 and TRBJ1-2; D is perhaps TRBD1 (5 bases). The CDR3 has 16 amino acids. Germline V gives CDR1 SGHTA, CDR2 FQGNSA. Trimming took 6 bases from V and 7 from J, leaving 24 bases between them. The CDR3 sequence is CASRKRGIGASSGYTF. The CDR3 coding sequence is TGTGCCAGCAGGAAACGAGGGATTGGGGCTAGCTCTGGCTACACCTTC.

This clonotype has just a few counts. The chain joins TRBV2 to TRBJ2-1, with TRBD1 identical over 8 bases. The CDR3 spans 15 residues. V lost 7 bases and J lost 4; bases outside the gene matches: 9. Germline CDR1 SNHLY, CDR2 FYNNEI. CDR3 amino acids: CASTPDRVGYNEQFF. CDR3 nucleotides: TGTGCCAGCACTCCGGACAGGGTGGGATACAATGAGCAGTTCTTC.

This clonotype was detected only a few times. Written as DNA, the CDR3 is TGTGCCAGCAGTCAACTTCGGACTAGCGGGGGTAAGAATGAGCAGTTCTTC. Its protein product is CASSQLRTSGGKNEQFF. The chain employs TRBV28 and TRBJ2-1; 13 bases fit TRBD2. The CDR3 extends over 17 amino acids. Unmatched junction bases numbered 11, after V lost 5 bases and J lost 7 bases. Looked up from germline, CDR1 is MDHEN and CDR2 is SYDVKM.

CDR3 in amino acids: CASSLPGLYTGELFF. In nucleotides, the CDR3 is TGTGCCAGCAGCCTCCCCGGACTTTACACCGGGGAGCTGTTTTTT. J is TRBJ2-2 and V is TRBV12-3 or TRBV12-4; weak D call: TRBD2 (5 bases). The CDR3 loop spans 15 amino acids. With 6 bases removed from V and 3 bases from J, the gap between germline ends came to 14 bases.

CDR3 DNA: TGTGCCAGCAGCGGCGGGGAGAGAGAGACCCAGTACTTC. This sequence encodes CASSGGERETQYF. The rearrangement uses TRBV11-2 and TRBJ2-5; the D gene is possibly TRBD2 (6 bases). CDR1 is SGHAT and CDR2 is FQNNGV in the germline V gene. Trimming cost V 5 bases and J 4 bases, with 11 bases left between them. The CDR3 sequence is 13 residues long.

The chain recombines TRBV29-1 with TRBJ2-1; 10 bases are a match to TRBD2. CDR3 length: 14 amino acids. V shed 4 bases, J shed 0 bases, and the junction held 0 bases outside the gene matches. The germline CDR1 and CDR2 sequences are SQVTM and ANQGSEA. This CDR3 is CSVGTSGSYNEQFF. CDR3 in DNA: TGCAGCGTTGGGACTAGCGGCTCCTACAATGAGCAGTTCTTC.

This clonotype was seen a handful of times. CDR3 coding DNA: TGTGCCAGCGCGTGGAGGGGACACGGATCAGATACGCAGTATTTT. Encoded protein: CASAWRGHGSDTQYF. The chain couples TRBV7-2 to TRBJ2-3; tentatively, D is TRBD1 or TRBD2 (6 bases each). This CDR3 is built from 15 residues. The ends were cut back, 8 bases at V and 4 bases at J, with 19 bases in the middle. Germline values: CDR1 SGHTA, CDR2 FQGNSA.

The J gene is TRBJ2-2, the V gene TRBV10-2, with D unresolved. Trimming took off 5 bases at V and 6 bases at J, with 7 bases between the two ends. This CDR3 is 12 amino acids long. The germline gives CDR1 WSHSY, CDR2 SAAADI. CDR3 loop: CASSLNAGELFF. The CDR3 coding sequence is TGCGCCAGCAGTCTTAACGCCGGGGAGCTGTTTTTT.

The V gene is TRBV6-5, the J gene TRBJ2-7; TRBD2 aligns across 11 bases. Trimming at V came to 0 bases and at J to 6 bases, leaving 7 bases not matched to a gene. The germline gives CDR1 MNHEY, CDR2 SVGAGI. This CDR3 contains 16 residues. CDR3 DNA: TGTGCCAGCAGTTACTCGAAGTTAGCGGGAGGGATCGAGCAGTACTTC. Its protein is CASSYSKLAGGIEQYF.

This clonotype was counted between two and nine times. The chain uses TRBV9 and TRBJ2-1, with unresolved D. V lost 0 bases to trimming and J lost 5 bases, with 3 bases between them. Germline CDR1 reads SGDLS; CDR2 reads YYNGEE. The CDR3 loop spans 12 amino acids. The CDR3 region has the DNA TGTGCCAGCAGCGTAGCGGACAATGAGCAGTTCTTC. Protein: CASSVADNEQFF.

The genes are TRBV7-3 and TRBJ2-2; D not certain. The V and J ends lost 5 bases and 7 bases respectively, with 17 bases between them. Germline lookup yields CDR1 SGHTA and CDR2 FQGTGA. This CDR3 spans 15 amino acids. CDR3 in DNA: TGTGCCAGCAGCGCCCTGGGCGTGGGTGGCGGGGAGCTGTTTTTT. This encodes CASSALGVGGGELFF.

V and J are TRBV5-6 and TRBJ2-1, with 14 bases fitting TRBD2. The CDR3 extends over 16 amino acids. V was pared by 6 bases and J by 10 bases, with 12 bases of the junction left unmatched. CDR1 and CDR2 (germline): SGHDT, YYEEEE. The CDR3 DNA is TGTGCCAGCACTACTGGACTAGCGGGAGGAAAGGAGGAGCAGTTCTTC. Translation: CASTTGLAGGKEEQFF.

For this clonotype: A much larger clone lies one base from this, so it may be a read error. Likely a read error: the CDR3 ends without its conserved phenylalanine or tryptophan. V and J are TRBV3-1 and TRBJ2-7; D is undetermined. The length of the CDR3 is 14 residues. Trimming removed 0 bases at V and 0 bases at J, with 6 bases between. CDR1 is LGHDT and CDR2 is YNNKEL in the germline V gene (reference sequence). The CDR3 loop reads CASSQDAYSYEQYC. CDR3 DNA: TGTGCCAGCAGCCAAGACGCTTACTCCTACGAGCAGTACTGC.

The chain carries TRBV2 and TRBJ2-7, with 8 bases matching TRBD2. CDR1 and CDR2 (germline): SNHLY, FYNNEI. The V segment lost 9 bases and the J segment 1 base; nucleotides outside the gene matches: 5. This CDR3 contains 13 residues. This CDR3 reads CASYSGASYEQYF. Written as DNA, the CDR3 is TGTGCCAGTTATAGCGGGGCATCCTACGAGCAGTACTTC.

This clonotype has just a few counts. The chain couples TRBV30 to TRBJ1-1; possible D gene TRBD1, 5 bases. Trimming took 2 bases from V and 9 from J, leaving 10 bases between them. The V gene's germline CDR1 is GTSNPN and CDR2 SVGIG (reference sequence). This CDR3 is built from 11 residues. The CDR3 here is CAWSRDGKAFF. CDR3 sequence (DNA): TGTGCCTGGAGTAGGGACGGCAAAGCTTTCTTT.

The chain links TRBV28 to TRBJ1-5; TRBD1 matches at 7 bases. CDR1 is MDHEN and CDR2 is SYDVKM in the germline V gene. The junction had 6 bases not matched to a gene; V was cut back by 7 bases and J by 3 bases. CDR3 length: 14 residues. CDR3 DNA: TGTGCCAGCACCCCAGGGGGATTCAATCAGCCCCAGCATTTT. Encoded protein: CASTPGGFNQPQHF.